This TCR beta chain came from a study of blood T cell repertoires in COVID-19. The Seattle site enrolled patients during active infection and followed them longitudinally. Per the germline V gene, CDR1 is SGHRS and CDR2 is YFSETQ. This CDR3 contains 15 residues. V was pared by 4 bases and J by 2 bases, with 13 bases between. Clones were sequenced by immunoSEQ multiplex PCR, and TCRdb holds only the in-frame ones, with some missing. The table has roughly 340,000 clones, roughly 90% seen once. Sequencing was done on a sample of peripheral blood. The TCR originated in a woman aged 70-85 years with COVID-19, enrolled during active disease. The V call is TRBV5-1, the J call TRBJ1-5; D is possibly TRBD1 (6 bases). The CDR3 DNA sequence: TGCGCCAGCAGCGTCGGACAGCCCGGCAATCAGCCCCAGCATTTT. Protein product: CASSVGQPGNQPQHF. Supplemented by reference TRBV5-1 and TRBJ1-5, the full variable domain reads KAGVTQTPRYLIKTRGQQVTLSCSPISGHRSVSWYQQTPGQGLQFLFEYFSETQRNKGNFPGRFSGRQFSNSRSEMNVSTLELGDSALYLCASSVGQPGNQPQHFGDGTRLSIL.